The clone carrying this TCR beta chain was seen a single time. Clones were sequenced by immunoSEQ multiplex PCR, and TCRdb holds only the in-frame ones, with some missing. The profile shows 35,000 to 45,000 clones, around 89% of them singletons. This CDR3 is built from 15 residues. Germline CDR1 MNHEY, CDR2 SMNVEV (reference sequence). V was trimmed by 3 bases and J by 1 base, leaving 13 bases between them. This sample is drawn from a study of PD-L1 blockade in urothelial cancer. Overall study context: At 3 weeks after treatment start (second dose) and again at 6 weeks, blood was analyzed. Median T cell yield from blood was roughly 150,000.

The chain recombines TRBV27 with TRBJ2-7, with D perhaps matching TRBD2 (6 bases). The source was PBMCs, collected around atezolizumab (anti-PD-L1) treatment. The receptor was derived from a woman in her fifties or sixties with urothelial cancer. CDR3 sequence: CASSFGTPRSYEQYF. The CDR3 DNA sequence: TGTGCCAGCAGTTTTGGGACTCCGAGGTCCTACGAGCAGTACTTC.